Detailed here is one T cell receptor beta chain. Regarding donors, all were healthy bone marrow donors. This entry is derived from a study of cytomegalovirus exposure and HLA in healthy donors. Looking at the study overall: One earlier analysis, a look at about 179 million T cells, found almost 120 million unique TCR beta sequences. A preliminary data release comprised around 85 million unique TCRs obtained from HLA-typed donors.

V lost 4 bases to trimming and J lost 0 bases, with 19 bases between them. Germline CDR1 and CDR2: MNHEY and SMNVEV (reference sequence). The CDR3 sequence is 18 residues long. The PCR made use of 60 Vbeta and 13 Jbeta primers. Some clones are missing from TCRdb's copy, which holds only in-frame ones; the method was immunoSEQ multiplex PCR. The table lists approximately 130,000 clones, approximately 78% of them singletons. The chain employs TRBV27 and TRBJ2-1, with D possibly being TRBD2 (6 bases). The sequenced sample was PBMCs. The source is a woman aged 50 to 65 in good health and CMV-seropositive. The CDR3, as DNA: TGTGCCAGCAGTTCGGGGACTTCCGCCTTGAGCTCCTACAATGAGCAGTTCTTC. It specifies CASSSGTSALSSYNEQFF.